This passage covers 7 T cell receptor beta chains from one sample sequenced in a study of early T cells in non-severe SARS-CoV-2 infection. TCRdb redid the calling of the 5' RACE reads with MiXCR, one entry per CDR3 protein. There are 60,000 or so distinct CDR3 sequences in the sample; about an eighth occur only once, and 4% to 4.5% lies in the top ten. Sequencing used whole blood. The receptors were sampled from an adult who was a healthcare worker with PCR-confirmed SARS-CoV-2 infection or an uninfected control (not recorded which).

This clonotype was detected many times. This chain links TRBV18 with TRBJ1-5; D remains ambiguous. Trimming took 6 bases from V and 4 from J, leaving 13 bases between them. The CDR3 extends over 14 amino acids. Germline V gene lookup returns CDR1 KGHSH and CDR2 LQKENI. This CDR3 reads CASSTTTENQPQHF. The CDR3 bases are TGTGCCAGCTCTACCACGACGGAAAATCAGCCCCAGCATTTT.

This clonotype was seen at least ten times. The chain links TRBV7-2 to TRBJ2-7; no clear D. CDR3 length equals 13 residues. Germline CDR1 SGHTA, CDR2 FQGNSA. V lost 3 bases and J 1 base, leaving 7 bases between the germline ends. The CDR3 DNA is TGTGCCAGCAGCTTCGGGCCTTCCTACGAGCAGTACTTC. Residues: CASSFGPSYEQYF.

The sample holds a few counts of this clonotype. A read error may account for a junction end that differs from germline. CDR3 amino acids: CVTSRDRQGSHEQYF. In DNA form, the CDR3 reads TGTGTCACCAGCAGAGATCGACAGGGCTCCCACGAGCAGTACTTC. V is TRBV15 and J is TRBJ2-7; 7 bases map to TRBD1. The CDR3 spans 15 residues. CDR1 is LNHNV, CDR2 YYDKDF, per germline (reference sequence).

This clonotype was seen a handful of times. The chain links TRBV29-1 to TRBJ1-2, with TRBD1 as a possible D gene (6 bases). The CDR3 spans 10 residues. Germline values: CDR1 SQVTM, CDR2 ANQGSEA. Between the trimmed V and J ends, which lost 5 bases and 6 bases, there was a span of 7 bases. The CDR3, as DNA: TGCAGCGTTCGACAGGATGGCTACACCTTC. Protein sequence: CSVRQDGYTF.

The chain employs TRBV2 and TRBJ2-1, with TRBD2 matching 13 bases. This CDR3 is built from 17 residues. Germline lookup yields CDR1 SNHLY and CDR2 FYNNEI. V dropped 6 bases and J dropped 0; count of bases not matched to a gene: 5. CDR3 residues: CASSGTSGARSYNEQFF. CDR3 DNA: TGTGCCAGCAGCGGGACTAGCGGGGCCCGCTCCTACAATGAGCAGTTCTTC.

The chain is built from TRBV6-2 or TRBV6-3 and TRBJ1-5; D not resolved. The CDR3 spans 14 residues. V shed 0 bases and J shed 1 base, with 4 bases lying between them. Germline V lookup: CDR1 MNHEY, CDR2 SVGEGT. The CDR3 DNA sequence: TGTGCCAGCAGTTACTCTGAGAGCAATCAGCCCCAGCATTTT. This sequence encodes CASSYSESNQPQHF.

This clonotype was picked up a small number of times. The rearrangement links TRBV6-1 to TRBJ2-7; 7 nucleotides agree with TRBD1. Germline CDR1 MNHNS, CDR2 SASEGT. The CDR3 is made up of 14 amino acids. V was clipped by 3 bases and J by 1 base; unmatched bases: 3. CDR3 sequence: CASSDLQGSYEQYF. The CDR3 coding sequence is TGTGCCAGCAGTGATCTACAGGGGTCCTACGAGCAGTACTTC.